The next 5 T cell receptor beta chains were all read from a single sample in a study of graft-versus-host responses after intestinal transplantation. Clones were sequenced by immunoSEQ multiplex PCR, and TCRdb holds only the in-frame ones, with some missing. The data hold tens of thousands of clones, with 85% to 95% observed a single time. These TCRs' antigens remain unknown. Material: unstimulated CD8+ T cells sorted from spleen or lymph node cells, obtained before transplant. The receptors were gathered from a human donor who was the organ donor for an intestinal transplant.

The gene calls are TRBV30 and TRBJ1-2; D may be TRBD1 (5 bases). The CDR3 sequence is 16 residues long. The V end lost 0 bases, the J end lost 3 bases, and 17 bases lay between the germline ends. Germline CDR1 and CDR2: GTSNPN and SVGIG (reference sequence). The CDR3 nucleotides are TGTGCCTGGAGTGTAAGAGTAACAGGCCTATACTATGGCTACACCTTC. Translated: CAWSVRVTGLYYGYTF.

The J gene is TRBJ2-4, the V gene TRBV4-1; D may be TRBD2 (6 bases). CDR1 is MGHRA and CDR2 is YSYEKL in the germline V gene. The CDR3 consists of 16 residues. Trimming stripped 1 base from V and 12 bases from J, with 22 bases between. The CDR3 nucleotides read TGCGCCAGCAGCCAAGCTGGACCATGGGACTTTAGCCGTCAGTACTTC. Protein sequence: CASSQAGPWDFSRQYF.

V is TRBV10-3 and J is TRBJ1-2, with 8 nucleotides matching TRBD1. J gave up 6 bases and V 0 bases, and 6 bases lay outside the gene matches. The CDR3 spans 15 residues. Germline CDR1 ENHRY, CDR2 SYGVKD. CDR3 sequence (DNA): TGTGCCATCAGTGAGTCGCGGCAGGGGGCAGATGGCTACACCTTC. Translating gives CAISESRQGADGYTF.

The chain joins TRBV10-3 to TRBJ1-5, with a tentative D call TRBD1 (5 bases). This CDR3 has 14 amino acids. CDR1 is ENHRY and CDR2 is SYGVKD in the germline V gene. V lost 0 bases and J lost 4, with 7 bases in between. CDR3 coding DNA: TGTGCCATCAGTGAGTCAAACAGGAATCAGCCCCAGCATTTT. Residues: CAISESNRNQPQHF.

This chain connects TRBV4-3 to TRBJ2-1, with 11 bases fitting TRBD2. V shed 4 bases and J 14 bases; nucleotides not matched to a gene: 13. The CDR3 runs to 15 residues. From germline, CDR1 is LGHNA and CDR2 YSLEER. CDR3 sequence: CASSRGFSGGADKFF. The CDR3 DNA is TGCGCCAGCAGCCGGGGGTTTAGCGGGGGGGCCGATAAGTTCTTC.